This T cell receptor (beta chain) was recovered during a study of blood T cell repertoires in COVID-19. Study overall: T cells, B-cell-depleted T cells, or PBMCs supplied cDNA or gDNA.

Germline V lookup: CDR1 MNHNY, CDR2 SVGAGI (reference sequence). V was shortened by 2 bases and J by 4 bases, with 11 bases between the two germline ends. The CDR3 runs to 15 residues. Data came from immunoSEQ multiplex PCR; TCRdb stores just in-frame clones and leaves some out. The repertoire holds more than 200,000 clones, with under 90% as singletons. Material for sequencing was peripheral blood. The receptor was derived from a man aged 60-69 years with acute or convalescent COVID-19. This chain links TRBV6-6 with TRBJ2-2; weak D call: TRBD1 (5 bases). DNA for the CDR3: TGTGCCAGCAGTTACGACGGACACCTCACCGGGGAGCTGTTTTTT. Encoded protein: CASSYDGHLTGELFF.